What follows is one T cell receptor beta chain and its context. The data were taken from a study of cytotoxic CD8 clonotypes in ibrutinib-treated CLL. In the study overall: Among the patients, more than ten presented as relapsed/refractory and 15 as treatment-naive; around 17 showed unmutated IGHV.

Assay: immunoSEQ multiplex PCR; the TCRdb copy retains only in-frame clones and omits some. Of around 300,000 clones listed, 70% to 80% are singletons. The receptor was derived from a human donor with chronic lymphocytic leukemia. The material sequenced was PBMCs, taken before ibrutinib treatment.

This CDR3 reads CASSVSSDTGELFF. The CDR3 DNA follows: TGTGCCAGCAGCGTTTCTAGCGACACCGGGGAGCTGTTTTTT. V and J are TRBV9 and TRBJ2-2, with a possible D match to TRBD2 (6 bases). Trimming cost V 2 bases and J 3 bases, with 8 bases left between them. CDR3 size: 14 residues. Germline CDR1 SGDLS, CDR2 YYNGEE.